This T cell receptor beta chain emerged from a study of blood T cell repertoires in COVID-19. Turning to the study itself: Spain, Italy and the United States supplied samples that represented acute and convalescent COVID-19.

Cohort 3 recovery required two negative PCRs, clearance, or symptom resolution. V gave up 0 bases and J gave up 5 bases, with 9 bases separating them. The CDR3 length is 13 residues. Germline CDR1 SGHNT, CDR2 YYREEE (reference sequence). This table comes from immunoSEQ multiplex PCR, and its TCRdb copy is limited to in-frame clones, with some not included. The table shows 400,000 or so clones, with over 75% occurring only once. The sample consisted of PBMCs or T cells enriched from blood (not recorded which). The sequence was obtained from a man between 25 and 39 years old who had recovered from COVID-19. The chain links TRBV5-4 to TRBJ2-7; D is perhaps TRBD2 (6 bases). CDR3 residues: CASSLAGGDEQYF. The CDR3 DNA reads as TGTGCCAGCAGCTTGGCCGGAGGGGACGAGCAGTACTTC.